A single sample gave rise to the 20 T cell receptor beta chains below, sequenced in a study of blood T cell repertoires in COVID-19. TCRdb keeps only in-frame clones here, not all; method: immunoSEQ multiplex PCR. The sample consists of about 240,000 clones, 83% of them appearing once. Source material: PBMCs or T cells enriched from blood (not recorded which). The receptor set was obtained from a woman between 40 and 55 years old who had been exposed to COVID-19.

The rearrangement links TRBV30 to TRBJ2-3, with D possibly matching TRBD2 (7 bases). Per the germline V gene, CDR1 is GTSNPN and CDR2 is SVGIG (reference sequence). There are 15 residues in the CDR3. V was clipped by 1 base and J by 2 bases, with 13 bases between them. CDR3 in DNA: TGTGCCTGGAGTGGTGAGGGGGGGCTCACAGATACGCAGTATTTT. Protein: CAWSGEGGLTDTQYF.

In this sample, this clone turned up a few times. The chain employs TRBV10-3 and TRBJ2-1; 7 bases fit TRBD2. Trimming at V came to 5 bases and at J to 5 bases, leaving 12 bases not matched to a gene. CDR3 length equals 16 residues. Germline V gene lookup returns CDR1 ENHRY and CDR2 SYGVKD. The CDR3 bases are TGTGCCATCAGTAGCGGGGTTAAAAGTCGCCACAATGAGCAGTTCTTC. It specifies CAISSGVKSRHNEQFF.

This clone was seen just once. The chain joins TRBV5-1 to TRBJ1-3, with 7 bases aligning to TRBD1. Per germline, CDR1 SGHRS and CDR2 YFSETQ. The CDR3 is 16 residues long. V was clipped by 4 bases and J by 2 bases; unmatched bases: 9. The CDR3 spells CASSPPATGAGNTIYF. In DNA, the CDR3 is TGCGCCAGCAGCCCCCCGGCTACAGGGGCTGGAAACACCATATATTTT.

The chain employs TRBV5-1 and TRBJ1-5; 10 bases map to TRBD1. CDR3 length: 15 residues. V lost 3 bases, J lost 4 bases, and 4 bases stayed unmatched. Looked up from germline, CDR1 is SGHRS and CDR2 is YFSETQ. CDR3 residues: CASSYGQGGNQPQHF. The CDR3 bases are TGCGCCAGCAGCTACGGACAGGGGGGAAATCAGCCCCAGCATTTT.

The V call is TRBV5-5, the J call TRBJ2-3; D unresolved. The germline gives CDR1 SGHKS, CDR2 YYEKEE (reference sequence). Trimming took off 3 bases at V and 1 base at J, with 12 bases between the two ends. This CDR3 comprises 15 residues. The DNA of the CDR3 is TGTGCCAGCAGCTGGAGCCAGCTGGGCACAGATACGCAGTATTTT. It is translated as CASSWSQLGTDTQYF.

This chain links TRBV14 with TRBJ2-3, with D possibly TRBD1 on 6 matching bases. With 1 base removed from V and 2 bases from J, the gap between germline ends came to 16 bases. Germline V gene sequence: CDR1 SGHDN, CDR2 FVKESK. This CDR3 is built from 17 residues. Here the CDR3 DNA reads TGTGCCAGCAGCCAAGTATACAGGGATGGATTCACAGATACGCAGTATTTT. Its translation is CASSQVYRDGFTDTQYF.

The chain joins TRBV4-1 to TRBJ2-1; 9 nucleotides align to TRBD2. The germline V gene encodes CDR1 MGHRA and CDR2 YSYEKL. There are 16 residues in the CDR3. V lost 3 bases and J lost 8; bases outside the gene matches: 11. The CDR3 loop reads CASSHSSGGLLDEQFF. The CDR3 DNA follows: TGCGCCAGCAGCCACAGCAGCGGGGGGCTATTAGATGAGCAGTTCTTC.

V and J are TRBV3-1 (or the pseudogene TRBV3-2) and TRBJ1-3; TRBD1 matches 7 bases. This CDR3 region has 15 residues. V was pared by 5 bases and J by 4 bases, with 8 bases of the junction left unmatched. Per the germline V gene, CDR1 is LGHDT and CDR2 is YNNKEL (reference sequence). The CDR3 protein is CASSLTGSRGNTIYF. The CDR3 bases are TGTGCCAGCAGCTTGACAGGGTCGCGAGGAAACACCATATATTTT.

The rearrangement links TRBV7-3 to TRBJ2-5; D possibly corresponds to TRBD2 (5 bases). V shed 5 bases and J shed 5 bases, with 18 bases lying between them. The CDR3 length is 15 residues. Per germline, CDR1 SGHTA and CDR2 FQGTGA. The CDR3 protein is CASSPWGAQAETQYF. Written as DNA, the CDR3 is TGTGCCAGCAGCCCTTGGGGAGCCCAAGCGGAGACCCAGTACTTC.

The chain is built from TRBV7-7 and TRBJ2-5, with a weak D call TRBD2 (5 bases). Trimming left V 0 bases short and J 5 bases short, with 16 bases between. The germline V gene encodes CDR1 SSHAT and CDR2 FNYEAQ (reference sequence). The CDR3 contains 16 residues. The CDR3 nucleotides are TGTGCCAGCAGCTTAGCTGGGAGCGGATCGAGGGAGACCCAGTACTTC. Translated, it gives CASSLAGSGSRETQYF. The variable domain in full, with the rest retrieved from reference TRBV7-7 and TRBJ2-5, is GAGVSQSPRYKVTKRGQDVTLRCDPISSHATLYWYQQALGQGPEFLTYFNYEAQPDKSGLPSDRFSAERPEGSISTLTIQRTEQRDSAMYRCASSLAGSGSRETQYFGPGTRLLVL.

DNA of the CDR3: TGTGCCAGCAGCACGACAGGGGGGGCGGCTGAAGCTTTCTTT. Protein sequence: CASSTTGGAAEAFF. The genes are TRBV7-2 and TRBJ1-1; 9 bases are shared with TRBD1. This CDR3 is 14 amino acids long. Germline CDR1 reads SGHTA; CDR2 reads FQGNSA. J was trimmed by 6 bases and V by 5 bases; bases with no gene match: 7. Full variable domain (missing parts from reference TRBV7-2 and TRBJ1-1): GAGVSQSPSNKVTEKGKDVELRCDPISGHTALYWYRQSLGQGLEFLIYFQGNSAPDKSGLPSDRFSAERTGGSVSTLTIQRTQQEDSAVYLCASSTTGGAAEAFFGQGTRLTVV.

V is TRBV9 and J is TRBJ2-3; possible D gene TRBD1, 6 bases. Germline values: CDR1 SGDLS, CDR2 YYNGEE. The CDR3 is made up of 13 amino acids. The germline V and J ends were trimmed by 3 bases and 6 bases, with 11 bases remaining between them. The DNA of the CDR3 is TGTGCCAGCAGCGCAACAGGGACCGATACGCAGTATTTT. Protein sequence: CASSATGTDTQYF.

This rearrangement joins TRBV2 to TRBJ1-2; 7 positions match TRBD1. CDR1 and CDR2 from the germline V gene are SNHLY and FYNNEI. With 7 bases clipped from V and 4 bases from J, the junction kept 9 bases outside the gene matches. The CDR3 covers 14 residues. This CDR3 is CASTARGPRYGYTF. In DNA form, the CDR3 reads TGTGCCAGCACCGCAAGGGGGCCCCGCTATGGCTACACCTTC.

This clone was seen only once. This rearrangement joins TRBV7-2 to TRBJ2-1; D unresolved. Per the germline V gene, CDR1 is SGHTA and CDR2 is FQGNSA. The CDR3 is 17 amino acids. V was clipped by 5 bases and J by 0 bases, with 17 bases between them. Written as DNA, the CDR3 is TGTGCCAGCAGCCCCCCCCTCTCGTCGGTCTCCTACAATGAGCAGTTCTTC. This gives the protein CASSPPLSSVSYNEQFF.

The V call is TRBV4-1, the J call TRBJ1-4, with 10 bases aligning to TRBD1. CDR3 size: 15 residues. The germline V gene encodes CDR1 MGHRA and CDR2 YSYEKL. V dropped 4 bases and J dropped 8; count of bases not matched to a gene: 7. The CDR3: CASSLTGGGKEKLFF. The CDR3 DNA is TGCGCCAGCAGCCTGACAGGGGGCGGTAAGGAAAAACTGTTTTTT.

The chain links TRBV3-1 (or the pseudogene TRBV3-2) to TRBJ1-2; 8 nucleotides align to TRBD1. J lost 3 bases, V lost 4 bases, and 13 bases had no gene match. This CDR3 is 17 amino acids long. Germline V gene data show CDR1 as LGHDT and CDR2 as YNNKEL (reference sequence). CDR3 in amino acids: CASSLDRGLPGDYGYTF. Here the CDR3 DNA reads TGTGCCAGCAGCCTCGACAGGGGCCTCCCCGGGGACTATGGCTACACCTTC.

J is TRBJ1-1 and V is TRBV7-9; maybe TRBD1 (6 bases). Trimming stripped 6 bases from V and 4 bases from J, with 24 bases between. Germline-derived CDR1 and CDR2 are SEHNR and FQNEAQ (reference sequence). This CDR3 has 17 amino acids. The CDR3 bases are TGTGCCAGCAGGGGGTATGGGACATCCTTTGGGGGCACTGAAGCTTTCTTT. Translation gives CASRGYGTSFGGTEAFF.

The count of this clone is one. V gene TRBV7-2 combines with J gene TRBJ2-3; 12 positions agree with TRBD2. The CDR3 consists of 16 residues. In germline, CDR1 is SGHTA, CDR2 FQGNSA. V shed 5 bases and J 6 bases; nucleotides not matched to a gene: 9. The CDR3 loop is CASSTLAGGQSDTQYF. The CDR3 region has the DNA TGTGCCAGCAGCACTCTAGCGGGGGGGCAATCCGATACGCAGTATTTT.

The gene calls are TRBV11-2 and TRBJ1-5, with 10 positions matching TRBD1. Germline lookup yields CDR1 SGHAT and CDR2 FQNNGV. The CDR3 has 14 residues. The V and J ends lost 5 bases and 7 bases, in that order; junction bases with no gene match: 5. The CDR3 nucleotides are TGTGCCAGCAGCCAAGGGACAGGGGTCCAGCCCCAGCATTTT. Translating it yields CASSQGTGVQPQHF.

The V and J genes are TRBV4-3 and TRBJ1-6; D is undetermined. V lost 1 base, J lost 6 bases, and 10 bases lay in between. The length of the CDR3 is 15 residues. In germline, CDR1 is LGHNA, CDR2 YSLEER. CDR3 in amino acids: CASSQAGGINSPLHF. CDR3 sequence (DNA): TGCGCCAGCAGCCAAGCGGGAGGTATTAATTCACCCCTCCACTTT.